The entry that follows covers one TCR beta chain sequence. TCRdb used MiXCR to reprocess the reads, holding one entry per CDR3 protein. The sample lists 11,000 or so distinct CDR3 sequences, around 56% occurring once. Trimming cost V 2 bases and J 1 base, with 3 bases left between them. Germline loops: CDR1 ENHRY, CDR2 SYGVKD. The length of the CDR3 is 13 residues. The sample originates from a study of tumor-infiltrating lymphocytes in oesophageal squamous cell carcinoma. The clonotype comes from a female donor with esophageal squamous cell carcinoma. The specimen sequenced was blood. The V gene is TRBV10-3, the J gene TRBJ1-5; D not certain. The DNA of the CDR3 is TGTGCCATCAGTGAGGCCAGCAATCAGCCCCAGCATTTT. It translates to CAISEASNQPQHF.